Listed here are 13 T cell receptor beta chains from one sample, sequenced in a study of cytomegalovirus exposure and HLA in healthy donors. Libraries were prepared by immunoSEQ multiplex PCR; TCRdb keeps only in-frame clonotypes and omits some of them. The sample holds approximately 220,000 clones, over 80% seen once. Sequenced input: PBMCs. The source of these receptors is a woman younger than 35 in good health and CMV-seronegative.

The chain couples TRBV5-6 to TRBJ2-1; 14 bases fit TRBD2. Germline trimming cut 5 bases from V and 9 bases from J; bases unmatched to any gene: 4. There are 14 residues in the CDR3. Germline CDR1 and CDR2: SGHDT and YYEEEE. The CDR3 coding sequence is TGTGCCAGCAGGGGACTAGCGGGAGAGGGTGAGCAGTTCTTC. Translating gives CASRGLAGEGEQFF.

This clone was recorded only once. The V call is TRBV27, the J call TRBJ1-5; 9 bases fit TRBD1. The germline V gene encodes CDR1 MNHEY and CDR2 SMNVEV (reference sequence). This CDR3 has 16 residues. After removal of 1 base from V and 5 bases from J, the junction contained 6 bases not matched to a gene. The DNA of the CDR3 is TGTGCCAGCAGTTTATGGGGACAGGGCCCCTATCAGCCCCAGCATTTT. It is translated as CASSLWGQGPYQPQHF.

The chain joins TRBV9 to TRBJ2-5; 9 bases map to TRBD1. CDR1 SGDLS and CDR2 YYNGEE come from the germline V gene. The CDR3 runs 14 residues. Trimming took 4 bases from V and 2 from J; bases not matched to a gene: 3. The CDR3 sequence is CASSSGQGQETQYF. The CDR3 DNA reads as TGTGCCAGCAGCTCTGGACAGGGGCAAGAGACCCAGTACTTC.

The table lists this clone with a count of one. The chain uses TRBV19 and TRBJ2-1, with a tentative D call TRBD2 (6 bases). With 6 bases removed from V and 2 bases from J, the gap between germline ends came to 14 bases. The CDR3 extends over 15 amino acids. Germline V gene lookup returns CDR1 LNHDA and CDR2 SQIVND (reference sequence). CDR3 protein: CASSRGSSAYNEQFF. The CDR3 DNA reads as TGTGCCAGTAGCCGGGGGTCTTCCGCCTACAATGAGCAGTTCTTC.

V is TRBV5-1 and J is TRBJ2-3, with D unresolved. V lost 9 bases, J lost 3 bases, and 20 bases lay in between. This CDR3 spans 15 amino acids. CDR1 is SGHRS, CDR2 YFSETQ, per germline. The CDR3: CATASGLRETDTQYF. The CDR3 bases are TGCGCCACCGCCTCGGGTCTCAGAGAGACAGATACGCAGTATTTT. Supplemented by reference TRBV5-1 and TRBJ2-3, the full variable domain reads KAGVTQTPRYLIKTRGQQVTLSCSPISGHRSVSWYQQTPGQGLQFLFEYFSETQRNKGNFPGRFSGRQFSNSRSEMNVSTLELGDSALYLCATASGLRETDTQYFGPGTRLTVL.

This rearrangement joins TRBV27 to TRBJ1-1; D possibly corresponds to TRBD1 (5 bases). This CDR3 is 14 amino acids long. Germline loops: CDR1 MNHEY, CDR2 SMNVEV (reference sequence). V gave up 6 bases and J gave up 0 bases, with 11 bases separating them. CDR3 region: CASSVRVLNTEAFF. CDR3 DNA: TGTGCCAGCAGCGTCAGGGTTTTGAACACTGAAGCTTTCTTT.

The chain joins TRBV6-6 to TRBJ2-4; TRBD2 matches at 9 bases. Germline lookup yields CDR1 MNHNY and CDR2 SVGAGI (reference sequence). V lost 5 bases and J lost 8; bases outside the gene matches: 7. The length of the CDR3 is 14 residues. Here the CDR3 reads CASSRSGRWDIQYF. The CDR3 DNA reads as TGTGCCAGCAGTCGAAGCGGGAGGTGGGACATTCAGTACTTC.

This chain joins TRBV27 and TRBJ1-6, with D tentatively TRBD1 (5 bases). This CDR3 is 19 amino acids long. CDR1 and CDR2 (germline): MNHEY, SMNVEV (reference sequence). Trimming cost V 5 bases and J 0 bases, with 20 bases left between them. CDR3 region: CASSQSQAGLSSYNSPLHF. The CDR3 DNA is TGTGCCAGCAGTCAGTCGCAGGCAGGGTTAAGCTCCTATAATTCACCCCTCCACTTT.

The genes are TRBV5-1 and TRBJ2-2; 8 bases align to TRBD1. The CDR3 has 15 residues. V shed 5 bases and J 7 bases; nucleotides not matched to a gene: 10. Germline CDR1 reads SGHRS; CDR2 reads YFSETQ. DNA for the CDR3: TGCGCCAGCAGTATTACAGGGGGTTTGAACGGGGAGCTGTTTTTT. Protein sequence: CASSITGGLNGELFF.

The V call is TRBV27, the J call TRBJ2-1; TRBD1 matches at 7 bases. The V and J ends lost 3 bases and 6 bases, in that order; junction bases with no gene match: 2. The CDR3 spans 13 residues. Germline V gives CDR1 MNHEY, CDR2 SMNVEV (reference sequence). CDR3 sequence reads: CASSLGQLNEQFF. Here the CDR3 DNA reads TGTGCCAGCAGTTTGGGACAGCTCAATGAGCAGTTCTTC.

The V gene is TRBV5-1, the J gene TRBJ2-3, with 8 bases aligning to TRBD2. Trimming cost V 3 bases and J 4 bases; bases outside gene matches: 7. The germline V gene has CDR1 SGHRS and CDR2 YFSETQ. The CDR3 runs 15 residues. The CDR3 bases are TGCGCCAGCAGCTCAAGAGCGGGAGTATCAGATACGCAGTATTTT. It encodes CASSSRAGVSDTQYF.

The chain recombines TRBV5-1 with TRBJ2-7; 7 bases align to TRBD2. With 0 bases clipped from V and 4 bases from J, the junction kept 13 bases outside the gene matches. Germline CDR1 reads SGHRS; CDR2 reads YFSETQ. CDR3 length: 17 residues. This CDR3 reads CASSLVPQGSGSYEQYF. The CDR3 DNA reads as TGCGCCAGCAGCTTGGTGCCCCAGGGTAGCGGGTCATACGAGCAGTACTTC. The full variable domain, completed using reference TRBV5-1 and TRBJ2-7, is KAGVTQTPRYLIKTRGQQVTLSCSPISGHRSVSWYQQTPGQGLQFLFEYFSETQRNKGNFPGRFSGRQFSNSRSEMNVSTLELGDSALYLCASSLVPQGSGSYEQYFGPGTRLTVT.

The V call is TRBV5-4, the J call TRBJ2-7; TRBD2 matches 12 bases. Per germline, CDR1 SGHNT and CDR2 YYREEE (reference sequence). The CDR3 has 15 amino acids. The trim removed 5 bases at V and 2 bases at J, leaving 5 bases unmatched. The CDR3, as DNA: TGTGCCAGCAGTCACCTAGCGGGAGGGACCTACGAGCAGTACTTC. This sequence encodes CASSHLAGGTYEQYF.